A single sample is the source of the 29 T cell receptor beta chains below, sequenced in a study of T-cell memory formation after mild COVID-19. TCRdb called the 5' RACE reads again in MiXCR, with one record for every CDR3 protein. Counted here are more than 200,000 distinct CDR3 sequences, about 15% occurring once; the ten biggest clones make up approximately 3.5%. Material: PBMCs or a T cell subset sorted from them (not recorded which). Receptor source: a man aged 18 to 29 who had mild COVID-19 (a few samples of this study predate the infection). Cell type and time point are not known.

This clonotype has a handful of counts. The chain uses TRBV7-2 and TRBJ2-2, with 8 bases that match TRBD1. There are 17 residues in the CDR3. V shed 5 bases, J shed 5 bases, and the junction held 13 bases outside the gene matches. Germline V gene data show CDR1 as SGHTA and CDR2 as FQGNSA. The CDR3 DNA sequence: TGTGCCAGCAGCGTGCCGGGACAGGTTGCATTTACCGGGGAGCTGTTTTTT. Protein product: CASSVPGQVAFTGELFF.

The gene calls are TRBV6-6 and TRBJ1-2; D is unresolved. V was clipped by 6 bases and J by 0 bases, with 17 bases between them. The CDR3 loop spans 16 amino acids. In germline, CDR1 is MNHNY, CDR2 SVGAGI (reference sequence). The CDR3 DNA reads TGTGCCAGCAGCAGCGACTATGGGTCGCCTAACTATGGCTACACCTTC. Its translation is CASSSDYGSPNYGYTF.

The CDR3 spells CASSPTVSSYEQYF. The CDR3 DNA follows: TGTGCCAGCTCACCGACAGTTTCCTCCTACGAGCAGTACTTC. This chain connects TRBV18 to TRBJ2-7, with D perhaps matching TRBD1 (5 bases). The V gene lost 3 bases and the J gene lost 0 bases, with 9 bases spanning the gap. CDR3 length equals 14 residues. Germline values: CDR1 KGHSH, CDR2 LQKENI.

This clonotype was seen a handful of times. CDR3 protein: CASSESATGNEKLFF. In DNA, the CDR3 is TGTGCCAGCAGTGAATCAGCGACAGGCAATGAAAAACTGTTTTTT. The chain links TRBV5-6 to TRBJ1-4, with D maybe TRBD1 (6 bases). There are 15 residues in the CDR3. Trimming left V 5 bases short and J 5 bases short, with 16 bases between. Germline V lookup: CDR1 SGHDT, CDR2 YYEEEE. The full variable domain, with the rest looked up from reference TRBV5-6 and TRBJ1-4, is DAGVTQSPTHLIKTRGQQVTLRCSPKSGHDTVSWYQQALGQGPQFIFQYYEEEERQRGNFPDRFSGHQFPNYSSELNVNALLLGDSALYLCASSESATGNEKLFFGSGTQLSVL.

The CDR3: CASSLSYRGGGYTF. The CDR3 DNA sequence: TGTGCCAGCAGTTTAAGTTACAGGGGAGGGGGCTACACCTTC. The chain carries TRBV28 and TRBJ1-2; TRBD1 agrees at 7 bases. CDR1 is MDHEN and CDR2 is SYDVKM in the germline V gene. V shed 2 bases and J 8 bases; nucleotides not matched to a gene: 8. The CDR3 extends over 14 amino acids.

The table lists this clonotype with a few counts. The chain is built from TRBV10-2 and TRBJ2-3, with TRBD1 as a possible D gene (6 bases). The CDR3 is 16 amino acids. Germline CDR1 and CDR2: WSHSY and SAAADI. Trimming left V 7 bases short and J 0 bases short, with 17 bases between. CDR3: CASKTLTGPSTDTQYF. The CDR3 region has the DNA TGCGCCAGCAAAACCCTGACAGGCCCAAGCACAGATACGCAGTATTTT.

This chain joins TRBV19 and TRBJ2-3; 9 nucleotides agree with TRBD2. V lost 6 bases, J lost 8 bases, and 12 bases stayed unmatched. The CDR3 has 15 residues. Per germline, CDR1 LNHDA and CDR2 SQIVND (reference sequence). CDR3 nucleotides: TGTGCCAGTAGGGTCCTAGCGGGGCCCTCGGGTACGCAGTATTTT. Protein: CASRVLAGPSGTQYF.

This clonotype has a handful of counts. J is TRBJ1-1 and V is TRBV5-1; tentative D call: TRBD1 (6 bases). This CDR3 contains 16 residues. Deletions cut 0 bases from V and 5 bases from J, with 17 bases between. Germline assignment: CDR1 SGHRS and CDR2 YFSETQ. CDR3 sequence: CASSLGGALRETEAFF. CDR3 bases: TGCGCCAGCAGCTTGGGGGGGGCGCTGAGGGAGACTGAAGCTTTCTTT.

This clonotype was found a few times. The J gene is TRBJ2-5, the V gene TRBV12-3 or TRBV12-4; TRBD1 aligns across 12 bases. Unmatched junction bases numbered 12, after V lost 2 bases and J lost 5 bases. There are 18 residues in the CDR3. CDR3 sequence reads: CASSLYGLRDRGRETQYF. CDR3 coding DNA: TGTGCCAGCAGTTTATACGGGCTTAGGGACAGGGGGCGGGAGACCCAGTACTTC.

The CDR3 nucleotides read TGTGCCAGCAGTTACGGAGAAGGGCGGGAGCAGTTCTTC. Protein: CASSYGEGREQFF. This sequence joins TRBV6-5 and TRBJ2-1, with D unresolved. The CDR3 runs 13 residues. Germline-derived CDR1 and CDR2 are MNHEY and SVGAGI. Trimming pared 2 bases from V and 10 bases from J, leaving 12 bases between.

The chain recombines TRBV5-4 with TRBJ2-3, with D possibly being TRBD1 or TRBD2 (5 bases each). Germline V CDR1 and CDR2: SGHNT, YYREEE (reference sequence). Trimming cost V 5 bases and J 1 base, with 14 bases left between them. The CDR3 is made up of 15 amino acids. CDR3 in DNA: TGTGCCAGCAGTCCGGGGCTCCGGGGCACAGATACGCAGTATTTT. Its protein product is CASSPGLRGTDTQYF.

The sample holds a few counts of this clonotype. This chain joins TRBV18 and TRBJ2-7, with D tentatively TRBD1 (6 bases). Trimming removed 6 bases at V and 3 bases at J, with 21 bases between. In germline, CDR1 is KGHSH, CDR2 LQKENI. This CDR3 has 16 residues. In nucleotides, the CDR3 is TGTGCCAGCTCGCCCCGGGGACAAAGCGGTGGCTACGAGCAGTACTTC. Its translation is CASSPRGQSGGYEQYF.

The chain uses TRBV10-3 and TRBJ1-1; no reliable D call. V was shortened by 4 bases and J by 3 bases, with 9 bases between the two germline ends. This CDR3 is 13 amino acids long. The germline CDR1 and CDR2 sequences are ENHRY and SYGVKD. The CDR3 bases are TGTGCCATCAGTGTGCTGGAACACACTGAAGCTTTCTTT. Residues: CAISVLEHTEAFF.

The gene calls are TRBV29-1 and TRBJ1-2; 7 positions agree with TRBD1. The junction had 8 bases not matched to a gene; V was cut back by 3 bases and J by 4 bases. Per germline, CDR1 SQVTM and CDR2 ANQGSEA. The CDR3 runs 14 residues. The CDR3 DNA sequence: TGCAGCGTTGATCGTACTAGGACAGGCTATGGCTACACCTTC. Translating gives CSVDRTRTGYGYTF. Combining the CDR3 with reference TRBV29-1 and TRBJ1-2 gives the whole variable domain SAVISQKPSRDICQRGTSLTIQCQVDSQVTMMFWYRQQPGQSLTLIATANQGSEATYESGFVIDKFPISRPNLTFSTLTVSNMSPEDSSIYLCSVDRTRTGYGYTFGSGTRLTVV.

The rearrangement uses TRBV6-5 and TRBJ1-1; no reliable D call. Germline CDR1 and CDR2: MNHEY and SVGAGI. This CDR3 contains 15 residues. V was cut by 8 bases and J by 1 base, with 17 bases left in between. For the CDR3, the DNA is TGTGCCAGCTCCGAAGGAGTTAAGGGGAACACTGAAGCTTTCTTT. Its translation: CASSEGVKGNTEAFF.

This clonotype was picked up a small number of times. The chain has TRBV15 and TRBJ1-1, with no clear D. The CDR3 length is 12 residues. V lost 0 bases to trimming and J lost 11 bases, with 10 bases between them. Germline CDR1 LNHNV, CDR2 YYDKDF (reference sequence). Written as DNA, the CDR3 is TGTGCCACCAGCAGAGATTCGAGGGTTGCTTTCTTT. It encodes CATSRDSRVAFF.

In this sample, this clonotype turned up a few times. The chain recombines TRBV6-2 or TRBV6-3 with TRBJ1-5; TRBD1 matches 9 bases. The CDR3 covers 14 residues. Germline CDR1 and CDR2: MNHEY and SVGEGT. V lost 8 bases and J lost 7; bases outside the gene matches: 9. CDR3 in DNA: TGTGCCAGCCGAAATACAGGGGGCGGACAGCCCCAGCATTTT. Translated: CASRNTGGGQPQHF.

This clonotype has more than one count but fewer than ten. The chain uses TRBV3-1 and TRBJ2-5, with 8 nucleotides matching TRBD1. This CDR3 has 14 amino acids. Germline CDR1 and CDR2: LGHDT and YNNKEL (reference sequence). V dropped 8 bases and J dropped 5; count of bases not matched to a gene: 10. CDR3 DNA: TGTGCCAGCCGCACGACAGGGGTGGAGGAGACCCAGTACTTC. The encoded protein is CASRTTGVEETQYF.

The rearrangement joins TRBV10-1 to TRBJ2-3, with D maybe TRBD2 (5 bases). The germline gives CDR1 WNHNN, CDR2 SYGVQD (reference sequence). V lost 6 bases, J lost 11 bases, and 21 bases lay in between. The CDR3 totals 14 residues. CDR3 residues: CASSSARLAGGQYF. The CDR3 DNA reads as TGCGCCAGCAGCTCGGCGAGACTCGCTGGAGGGCAGTATTTT.

This chain's CDR3 is CASSLRDPAVNEQFF. For the CDR3, the DNA is TGTGCCAGCAGCTTACGGGACCCAGCCGTCAATGAGCAGTTCTTC. The rearrangement links TRBV7-9 to TRBJ2-1; D may match TRBD1 or TRBD2 (5 bases each). The CDR3 is made up of 15 amino acids. Germline V lookup: CDR1 SEHNR, CDR2 FQNEAQ (reference sequence). V lost 2 bases to trimming and J lost 6 bases, with 14 bases between them. The whole variable domain, remainder taken from reference TRBV7-9 and TRBJ2-1, is DTGVSQNPRHKITKRGQNVTFRCDPISEHNRLYWYRQTLGQGPEFLTYFQNEAQLEKSRLLSDRFSAERPKGSFSTLEIQRTEQGDSAMYLCASSLRDPAVNEQFFGPGTRLTVL.

The chain combines TRBV6-5 with TRBJ2-6, with 12 bases aligning to TRBD1. Per the germline V gene, CDR1 is MNHEY and CDR2 is SVGAGI. This CDR3 is built from 17 residues. V shed 2 bases and J 3 bases; nucleotides not matched to a gene: 2. Written as DNA, the CDR3 is TGTGCCAGCAGTTACGGGACAGGGGGCTTTGGGGCCAACGTCCTGACTTTC. Its protein product is CASSYGTGGFGANVLTF.

The rearrangement joins TRBV7-9 to TRBJ1-2, with D possibly matching TRBD1 (5 bases). CDR3 size: 13 residues. Germline CDR1 reads SEHNR; CDR2 reads FQNEAQ (reference sequence). V was clipped by 2 bases and J by 4 bases, with 8 bases between them. CDR3 sequence: CASSLQGIYGYTF. The CDR3 DNA reads TGTGCCAGCAGCTTACAGGGTATCTATGGCTACACCTTC.

This clonotype was observed a few times. V and J are TRBV7-2 and TRBJ2-3; no reliable D call. The germline V gene encodes CDR1 SGHTA and CDR2 FQGNSA. V was pared by 7 bases and J by 1 base, with 6 bases between. This CDR3 is 12 amino acids long. In DNA form, the CDR3 reads TGTGCCAGCATTGAGGGCACAGATACGCAGTATTTT. Translation: CASIEGTDTQYF. The full variable domain, in which reference TRBV7-2 and TRBJ2-3 provide the parts outside the CDR3, is GAGVSQSPSNKVTEKGKDVELRCDPISGHTALYWYRQSLGQGLEFLIYFQGNSAPDKSGLPSDRFSAERTGGSVSTLTIQRTQQEDSAVYLCASIEGTDTQYFGPGTRLTVL.

This clonotype was seen a handful of times. This chain uses TRBV4-1 with TRBJ1-2; 9 nucleotides agree with TRBD1. V lost 2 bases, J lost 4 bases, and 5 bases stayed unmatched. From germline, CDR1 is MGHRA and CDR2 YSYEKL. This CDR3 has 15 residues. In DNA, the CDR3 is TGCGCCAGCAGCCAAAGGACAGGGGAGACCTATGGCTACACCTTC. Translated, it gives CASSQRTGETYGYTF.

This clonotype has a count of ten or more. This sequence joins TRBV20-1 and TRBJ2-1; TRBD2 matches 11 bases. Germline V gene lookup returns CDR1 DFQATT and CDR2 SNEGSKA (reference sequence). There are 12 residues in the CDR3. V lost 1 base and J lost 12; bases outside the gene matches: 2. CDR3 sequence (DNA): TGCAGTGCTAGAGGGGGGACTAGCGGGCAGTTCTTC. It is translated as CSARGGTSGQFF.

The gene calls are TRBV7-2 and TRBJ2-7, with D possibly matching TRBD1 (5 bases). This CDR3 contains 11 residues. V was trimmed by 4 bases and J by 6 bases, leaving 7 bases between them. Germline CDR1 SGHTA, CDR2 FQGNSA. The chain's CDR3 is CASSWTCEQYV. The CDR3 bases are TGTGCCAGCAGCTGGACATGCGAGCAGTACGTC.

This clonotype came up a few times. The chain links TRBV5-1 to TRBJ2-5, with a possible D match to TRBD2 (6 bases). The CDR3 spans 15 residues. The V gene's germline CDR1 is SGHRS and CDR2 YFSETQ. V was pared by 4 bases and J by 4 bases, with 17 bases between. CDR3 protein: CASSTLSGSGETQYF. As DNA, the CDR3 is TGCGCCAGCAGCACCCTCAGCGGGTCGGGAGAGACCCAGTACTTC.

This clonotype has more than one count but fewer than ten. The chain joins TRBV5-1 to TRBJ1-2; 7 nucleotides match TRBD1. Germline CDR1 and CDR2: SGHRS and YFSETQ. The CDR3 consists of 15 residues. V was pared by 1 base and J by 3 bases, with 6 bases of the junction left unmatched. Here the CDR3 reads CASSLPSGGDYGYTF. The CDR3 DNA reads TGCGCCAGCAGCTTGCCGTCAGGGGGTGACTATGGCTACACCTTC.

V is TRBV6-5 and J is TRBJ1-5, with D unresolved. CDR1 and CDR2 from the germline V gene are MNHEY and SVGAGI. CDR3 size: 14 residues. V lost 1 base, J lost 0 bases, and 4 bases lay in between. The CDR3 loop is CASSYFYSNQPQHF. In DNA form, the CDR3 reads TGTGCCAGCAGTTACTTCTATAGCAATCAGCCCCAGCATTTT.